Listed below are T cell receptor beta chains from one sample, sequenced in a study of T cells in Graves' hyperthyroidism and ophthalmopathy. TCRdb recomputed calls from the multiplex PCR reads with MiXCR, one row per CDR3 protein. This repertoire shows around 400,000 distinct CDR3 sequences, roughly 15% found once; its top ten account for approximately 19%. Sequences were obtained from blood. Receptors originate from a woman aged 60-75 years with Graves' ophthalmopathy. CDR3s include the opening cysteine and the closing phenylalanine or tryptophan. Fields, in order: J gene, CDR3 length, V gene, clone size, D gene, CDR3 DNA, CDR3 protein. D genes are given only for firm matches. Clone sizes are given selectively: once, few, many, or a class where the clone is expanded.

j_call: TRBJ2-1
cdr3_length: 16
v_call: TRBV9
clone_size: NA
d_call: TRBD2
cdr3_nt: TGTGCCAGCAGCGTAGTCACTAGCGGGTCCTACAATGAGCAGTTCTTC
cdr3_aa: CASSVVTSGSYNEQFF

j_call: TRBJ2-2
cdr3_length: 14
v_call: TRBV19
clone_size: many
d_call: NA
cdr3_nt: TGTGCCAGTAGTAGCGGACCACGCACCGGGGAGCTGTTTTTT
cdr3_aa: CASSSGPRTGELFF

j_call: TRBJ1-1
cdr3_length: 14
v_call: TRBV30
clone_size: many
d_call: NA
cdr3_nt: TGTGCCTGCGTCGGGGGGCCACGGGACACTGAAGCTTTCTTT
cdr3_aa: CACVGGPRDTEAFF

j_call: TRBJ1-1
cdr3_length: 12
v_call: TRBV5-6
clone_size: NA
d_call: NA
cdr3_nt: TGTGCCAGCAGCTTGCAACCCACTGAAGCTTTCTTT
cdr3_aa: CASSLQPTEAFF

j_call: TRBJ2-2
cdr3_length: 14
v_call: TRBV28
clone_size: few
d_call: TRBD1
cdr3_nt: TGTGCCAGCAGGACAGGGGTGGGCACCGGGGAGCTGTTTTTT
cdr3_aa: CASRTGVGTGELFF

j_call: TRBJ2-1
cdr3_length: 15
v_call: TRBV7-2
clone_size: many
d_call: NA
cdr3_nt: TGTGCCAGCAGCCCCACCACGGGGTGGGGGAATGAGCAGTTCTTC
cdr3_aa: CASSPTTGWGNEQFF

j_call: TRBJ2-7
cdr3_length: 15
v_call: TRBV11-2
clone_size: NA
d_call: NA
cdr3_nt: TGTGCCAGCAGCTTATATGCTGAGGTATCCTACGAGCAGTACTTC
cdr3_aa: CASSLYAEVSYEQYF

j_call: TRBJ1-2
cdr3_length: 17
v_call: TRBV27
clone_size: few
d_call: NA
cdr3_nt: TGTGCCAGCAGTCCCCGCGGGCTGGGGTTGGAAATTGGTGGCTACACCTTC
cdr3_aa: CASSPRGLGLEIGGYTF

j_call: TRBJ2-7
cdr3_length: 15
v_call: TRBV14
clone_size: few
d_call: NA
cdr3_nt: TGTGCCAGCAGCCAAGTAGGAGCGGCAAATCGCGAGCAGTACTTC
cdr3_aa: CASSQVGAANREQYF

j_call: TRBJ1-2
cdr3_length: 11
v_call: TRBV7-9
clone_size: many
d_call: NA
cdr3_nt: TGTGCCAGCAGCGCGCTCTATGGCTACACCTTC
cdr3_aa: CASSALYGYTF

j_call: TRBJ1-1
cdr3_length: 13
v_call: TRBV10-3
clone_size: few
d_call: TRBD1
cdr3_nt: TGTGCCATCAGCCGACAGGGGACCACTGAAGCTTTCTTT
cdr3_aa: CAISRQGTTEAFF

j_call: TRBJ1-2
cdr3_length: 11
v_call: TRBV19
clone_size: NA
d_call: NA
cdr3_nt: TGTGCCACCCGACAGGAGCGCGGCTACACCTTC
cdr3_aa: CATRQERGYTF

j_call: TRBJ2-2
cdr3_length: 14
v_call: TRBV20-1
clone_size: many
d_call: TRBD2
cdr3_nt: TGCAGTGCCCGAACTAGCGGGAGGGCCAGGGAGCTGTTTTTT
cdr3_aa: CSARTSGRARELFF

j_call: TRBJ2-1
cdr3_length: 13
v_call: TRBV20-1
clone_size: many
d_call: TRBD2
cdr3_nt: TGCAGTGCTAGAACTAGCGCCTACAATGAGCAGTTCTTC
cdr3_aa: CSARTSAYNEQFF

j_call: TRBJ1-1
cdr3_length: 15
v_call: TRBV18
clone_size: NA
d_call: TRBD1
cdr3_nt: TGTGCCAGCTCACTAAAGGGACAGGGGGGCACTGAAGCTTTCTTT
cdr3_aa: CASSLKGQGGTEAFF

j_call: TRBJ2-3
cdr3_length: 15
v_call: TRBV20-1
clone_size: many
d_call: TRBD2
cdr3_nt: TGCAGTGCTATTCCCTCTAGCGGGATCACAGATACGCAGTATTTT
cdr3_aa: CSAIPSSGITDTQYF

j_call: TRBJ2-7
cdr3_length: 14
v_call: TRBV2
clone_size: many
d_call: TRBD2
cdr3_nt: TGTGCCACGAGACTAGCGGGAGGGCGTGACGAGCAGTACTTC
cdr3_aa: CATRLAGGRDEQYF

j_call: TRBJ2-3
cdr3_length: 14
v_call: TRBV20-1
clone_size: many
d_call: TRBD2
cdr3_nt: TGCAGTGCTCGGGGGGGCGGAAACACAGATACGCAGTATTTT
cdr3_aa: CSARGGGNTDTQYF

j_call: TRBJ2-7
cdr3_length: 16
v_call: TRBV10-3
clone_size: NA
d_call: TRBD2
cdr3_nt: TGTGCCATCAGCCCGGGTCTGGGGGGAGGGAGCCACGAGCAGTACTTC
cdr3_aa: CAISPGLGGGSHEQYF

j_call: TRBJ2-7
cdr3_length: 15
v_call: TRBV4-1
clone_size: NA
d_call: TRBD2
cdr3_nt: TGCGCCAGCAGCCATACTAGCGGAATTACCTACGAGCAGTACTTC
cdr3_aa: CASSHTSGITYEQYF

j_call: TRBJ2-3
cdr3_length: 16
v_call: TRBV6-5
clone_size: NA
d_call: NA
cdr3_nt: TGTGCCAGCAGTTACCAACACACCGGGAGACCAGATACGCAGTATTTT
cdr3_aa: CASSYQHTGRPDTQYF

j_call: TRBJ2-3
cdr3_length: 15
v_call: TRBV20-1
clone_size: many
d_call: TRBD2
cdr3_nt: TGCAGTGCTAGATATCCTAGCGGGACAGCAGATACGCAGTATTTT
cdr3_aa: CSARYPSGTADTQYF

j_call: TRBJ2-2
cdr3_length: 16
v_call: TRBV10-3
clone_size: few
d_call: TRBD1
cdr3_nt: TGTGCCATCATGGACAGGGGAGCCGGGAACACCGGGGAGCTGTTTTTT
cdr3_aa: CAIMDRGAGNTGELFF

j_call: TRBJ2-5
cdr3_length: 17
v_call: TRBV24-1
clone_size: NA
d_call: TRBD2
cdr3_nt: TGTGCCACCAGTGGAGGAACGGGAACTAGCGGCCAAGAGACCCAGTACTTC
cdr3_aa: CATSGGTGTSGQETQYF

j_call: TRBJ2-3
cdr3_length: 15
v_call: TRBV7-3
clone_size: few
d_call: NA
cdr3_nt: TGTGCCAGCAGCTTAGGTGCGTCCCACACAGATACGCAGTATTTT
cdr3_aa: CASSLGASHTDTQYF

j_call: TRBJ2-3
cdr3_length: 18
v_call: TRBV3-1
clone_size: NA
d_call: TRBD2
cdr3_nt: TGTGCCAGCAGCCAAGGGGTACTCAGGACTAGCGATGTAGATACGCAGTATTTT
cdr3_aa: CASSQGVLRTSDVDTQYF

j_call: TRBJ1-1
cdr3_length: 13
v_call: TRBV29-1
clone_size: many
d_call: TRBD1
cdr3_nt: TGCAGCGGGTGGACAGGGGGCATCACTGAAGCTTTCTTT
cdr3_aa: CSGWTGGITEAFF

j_call: TRBJ1-5
cdr3_length: 16
v_call: TRBV6-1
clone_size: many
d_call: NA
cdr3_nt: TGTGCCAGCAGTCCCAATGGAGGGGAGGGCAATCAGCCCCAGCATTTT
cdr3_aa: CASSPNGGEGNQPQHF

j_call: TRBJ2-1
cdr3_length: 16
v_call: TRBV5-1
clone_size: many
d_call: NA
cdr3_nt: TGCGCCAGCTACATGACTATTGGGGGCGTAGACAATGAGCAGTTCTTC
cdr3_aa: CASYMTIGGVDNEQFF

j_call: TRBJ2-2
cdr3_length: 15
v_call: TRBV5-1
clone_size: NA
d_call: NA
cdr3_nt: TGCGCCAGCAGCTTGGGGGACGGAATCACCGGGGAGCTGTTTTTT
cdr3_aa: CASSLGDGITGELFF

j_call: TRBJ2-3
cdr3_length: 15
v_call: TRBV5-1
clone_size: NA
d_call: NA
cdr3_nt: TGTGCCAGCAGCTTGTTGGAGAGTTCCACAGATACGCAGTATTTT
cdr3_aa: CASSLLESSTDTQYF

j_call: TRBJ2-2
cdr3_length: 15
v_call: TRBV20-1
clone_size: few
d_call: NA
cdr3_nt: TGCAGTGCTAGAGATATACAGGGCGACACCGGGGAGCTGTTTTTT
cdr3_aa: CSARDIQGDTGELFF

j_call: TRBJ2-3
cdr3_length: 13
v_call: TRBV28
clone_size: many
d_call: NA
cdr3_nt: TGTGCCAGCAGCCCCACCCTTACAGATACGCAGTATTTT
cdr3_aa: CASSPTLTDTQYF

j_call: TRBJ2-7
cdr3_length: 12
v_call: TRBV2
clone_size: few
d_call: NA
cdr3_nt: TGTGCCAGCAGTTCAGGGGTCGGGGAGCAGTACTTC
cdr3_aa: CASSSGVGEQYF

j_call: TRBJ2-7
cdr3_length: 15
v_call: TRBV7-9
clone_size: many
d_call: NA
cdr3_nt: TGTGCCAGCAGCTTAGAGGCGGTCAGCTCCTACGAGCAGTACTTC
cdr3_aa: CASSLEAVSSYEQYF

j_call: TRBJ2-3
cdr3_length: 14
v_call: TRBV7-9
clone_size: few
d_call: NA
cdr3_nt: TGTGCCAGCAGCTACACTTCTCGGGGAGATACGCAGTATTTT
cdr3_aa: CASSYTSRGDTQYF

j_call: TRBJ2-7
cdr3_length: 13
v_call: TRBV3-1
clone_size: many
d_call: NA
cdr3_nt: TGTGCCAGCAGCCAAGATAGATGGGGAGAGCAGTACTTC
cdr3_aa: CASSQDRWGEQYF

j_call: TRBJ2-5
cdr3_length: 14
v_call: TRBV6-5
clone_size: NA
d_call: NA
cdr3_nt: TGTGCCAGCAGTTACTCGCTGAATCAGGAGGCCCAGTACTTC
cdr3_aa: CASSYSLNQEAQYF

j_call: TRBJ2-1
cdr3_length: 14
v_call: TRBV7-3
clone_size: many
d_call: NA
cdr3_nt: TGTGCCAGCAGCCTCGGACAGCCCGGCGATGAGCAGTTCTTC
cdr3_aa: CASSLGQPGDEQFF

j_call: TRBJ2-5
cdr3_length: 13
v_call: TRBV10-3
clone_size: NA
d_call: TRBD1
cdr3_nt: TGTGCCATCAGCCCCGACAGGGTTGGGACCCAGTACTTC
cdr3_aa: CAISPDRVGTQYF

j_call: TRBJ2-7
cdr3_length: 13
v_call: TRBV9
clone_size: few
d_call: NA
cdr3_nt: TGTGCCAGCAGCTCTGGACAGTTCTACGAGCAGTACTTC
cdr3_aa: CASSSGQFYEQYF

j_call: TRBJ1-4
cdr3_length: 17
v_call: TRBV7-9
clone_size: many
d_call: TRBD1
cdr3_nt: TGTGCCAGCAGCCCCAGAGGACAGGGGGCCTACAATGAAAAACTGTTTTTT
cdr3_aa: CASSPRGQGAYNEKLFF

j_call: TRBJ2-1
cdr3_length: 15
v_call: TRBV5-1
clone_size: NA
d_call: TRBD1
cdr3_nt: TGTGCCAGCAGCTGGGACGGGACAGGGGGTGAGACCCAGTTCTTC
cdr3_aa: CASSWDGTGGETQFF

j_call: TRBJ2-5
cdr3_length: 13
v_call: TRBV20-1
clone_size: many
d_call: TRBD1
cdr3_nt: TGCAGTGCTGAAAACAGGGGTGGAGAGACCCAGTACTTC
cdr3_aa: CSAENRGGETQYF

j_call: TRBJ2-3
cdr3_length: 13
v_call: TRBV30
clone_size: many
d_call: NA
cdr3_nt: TGTGCCTGGAGTGGACTAGTTTCGGATACGCAGTATTTT
cdr3_aa: CAWSGLVSDTQYF

j_call: TRBJ1-6
cdr3_length: 16
v_call: TRBV18
clone_size: many
d_call: NA
cdr3_nt: TGTGCCAGCTCGTCGACAGGTTTCGCTGGAAATTCACCCCTCCACTTT
cdr3_aa: CASSSTGFAGNSPLHF